This T cell receptor beta chain was captured in a study of shared T cell receptors in the human thymus. TCRdb keeps only in-frame clones here, not all; method: immunoSEQ multiplex PCR. The sample holds over 650,000 clones, 87% seen once. Looked up from germline, CDR1 is MNHNY and CDR2 is SVGAGI (reference sequence). V shed 0 bases and J shed 6 bases, with 15 bases lying between them. The CDR3 has 16 residues. The same sample was also studied in work on human thymus T cells. That paper adds: Healthy Finnish infants undergoing corrective surgery for congenital heart defects provided the donor material. Corrective cardiac operations yielded the resected thymus tissue. Unrelated individuals reportedly shared highly overlapping thymic TCR repertoires.

Sequencing was performed on thymocytes. The genes are TRBV6-6 and TRBJ2-1; D ambiguous. The clonotype originates from a boy younger than two with a congenital heart defect. CDR3 sequence reads: CASSYSGGSPSNEQFF. The CDR3 region has the DNA TGTGCCAGCAGTTACTCTGGCGGATCCCCATCCAATGAGCAGTTCTTC.